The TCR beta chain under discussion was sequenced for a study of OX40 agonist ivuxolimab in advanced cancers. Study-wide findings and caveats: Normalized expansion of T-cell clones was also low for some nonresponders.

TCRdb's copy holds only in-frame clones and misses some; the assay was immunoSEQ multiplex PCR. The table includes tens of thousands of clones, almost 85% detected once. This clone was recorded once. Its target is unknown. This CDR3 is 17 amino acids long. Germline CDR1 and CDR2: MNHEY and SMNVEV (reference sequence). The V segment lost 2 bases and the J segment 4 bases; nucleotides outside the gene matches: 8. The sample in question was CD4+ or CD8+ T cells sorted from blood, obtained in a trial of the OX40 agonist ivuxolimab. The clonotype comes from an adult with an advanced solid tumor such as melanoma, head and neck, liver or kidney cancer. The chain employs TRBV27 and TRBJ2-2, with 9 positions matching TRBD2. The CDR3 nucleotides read TGTGCCAGCAGTTTACATGTAGCGGGAGCGGTCACCGGGGAGCTGTTTTTT. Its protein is CASSLHVAGAVTGELFF.